The T cell receptor (beta chain) described here comes from a study of cytomegalovirus exposure and HLA in healthy donors. V was pared by 5 bases and J by 2 bases, with 14 bases between. Germline lookup yields CDR1 MNHEY and CDR2 SVGAGI. The CDR3 length is 15 residues. Vbeta (60) and Jbeta (13) primers were used in the PCR. TCRdb's table, derived via immunoSEQ multiplex PCR, lists solely in-frame clones and lacks some. In the table there are around 65,000 clones, around 68% of which are singletons. Study outcomes and limitations: In a later analysis, common viral pathogens appeared linked to several of the most significant clusters. CMV serostatus was the only immune exposure information that was available. In a later analysis, HLA-C alleles had the fewest associated TCRs, DRB1 alleles the most.

Though nominally healthy at sampling, donors likely had unrecorded immune exposures. With regard to this clone: Its antigen is undetermined.

The chain has TRBV6-5 and TRBJ2-3; tentative D call: TRBD2 (6 bases). This TCR derives from a man aged 40-55 years in good health and CMV-seropositive. Sequencing was carried out using PBMCs. For the CDR3, the DNA is TGTGCCAGCAGTGCCACGGCGGGACTCACAGATACGCAGTATTTT. It translates to CASSATAGLTDTQYF.